This TCR beta chain came from a study of spatial heterogeneity in lung cancer. For the study at large: In raw reads, more than 9.5 appearances on average were recorded for each unique TCR and UMI combination. General observations from the study: Tumor TCRs that were ubiquitous and expanded showed up in blood more at resection than follow-up.

Time point in this sample: sample taken at primary tumor resection. Unsorted whole RNA samples from tumor, nontumor lung or frozen PBMC were sequenced. Trimming pared 3 bases from V and 2 bases from J, leaving 11 bases between. CDR3 size: 14 residues. Per germline, CDR1 DFQATT and CDR2 SNEGSKA (reference sequence). This clonotype was seen a few times. Its antigen is still unknown. Each CDR3 protein is one row after TCRdb ran MiXCR on the 5' RACE reads. The sample comprises roughly 75,000 distinct CDR3 sequences, roughly 13% of which are singletons, and roughly 7% rests with the top ten. The sequence derives from a male donor with early-stage non-small cell lung cancer. The sequences come from PBMCs, collected at surgery. The chain carries TRBV20-1 and TRBJ2-1; tentative D call: TRBD1 (6 bases). The CDR3 region has the DNA TGCAGTGCTAGGGTAGGGGGTACCTACAATGAGCAGTTCTTC. Protein sequence: CSARVGGTYNEQFF.